This T cell receptor (beta chain) was found in a study of T cell changes during pregnancy in multiple sclerosis. Sequencing used immunoSEQ multiplex PCR; TCRdb keeps in-frame clones, though not all of them. Among tens of thousands of clones, around nine tenths were seen once, and the ten largest hold roughly 0.4%. The CDR3 contains 14 residues. CDR1 and CDR2 from the germline V gene are ENHRY and SYGVKD. V was pared by 5 bases and J by 0 bases, with 8 bases between. Sequencing was performed on CD4+ T cells from peripheral blood mononuclear cells, taken in the second trimester of pregnancy. The chain has TRBV10-3 and TRBJ1-3; no clear D gene. The receptor was derived from a female donor in good health, enrolled as a control in a pregnancy study. The CDR3 DNA reads as TGTGCCATCAGTTACGGGTACTCTGGAAACACCATATATTTT. It translates to CAISYGYSGNTIYF.